One T cell receptor (beta chain) is described in this entry. This CDR3 has 15 amino acids. Germline CDR1 is SGHRS and CDR2 is YFSETQ. Trimming took 4 bases from V and 0 from J; bases not matched to a gene: 4. This sample stems from a study of blood T cell repertoires in COVID-19. On the study more broadly: COVID-19 samples from acute and convalescent phases originated in the United States, Italy and Spain. Nucleic acid was either cDNA or gDNA, and it came from T cells, B-cell-depleted T cells, or PBMCs.

A Seattle source enrolled patients during active infection and followed them longitudinally. Original analysis: By means of reference gene primer amplification, nucleated cell counts were estimated. Profiling relied on immunoSEQ multiplex PCR, and the TCRdb table lists in-frame clones only, not all of them. V and J calls and clone size are copied from that table; D and trimming were computed from the DNA. The table has around 160,000 clones, 80% to 90% seen once. The source of this sequence is a woman aged 55-70 years with COVID-19, enrolled during active disease. The sample was peripheral blood. J is TRBJ1-1 and V is TRBV5-1; the match to TRBD1 covers 9 bases. CDR3 sequence (DNA): TGCGCCAGCAGCCGCACAGGGGGCCTGAACACTGAAGCTTTCTTT. Translating gives CASSRTGGLNTEAFF.